The 10 T cell receptor beta chains presented below share a single source sample, sequenced in a study of T cells after yellow fever vaccination. In TCRdb, the 5' RACE reads were re-called with MiXCR into one record per CDR3 protein. The sample holds 450,000 to 600,000 distinct CDR3 sequences; around 16% are singletons and the top ten take 15% to 20%. The sample was PBMCs, taken about 5 days after the first yellow fever vaccination. These receptors originate from a man aged 18 to 35 who received the YFV17D yellow fever vaccine.

This clonotype was counted a few times. The V gene is TRBV28, the J gene TRBJ2-1; the D gene is possibly TRBD1 (5 bases). The CDR3 totals 15 residues. V dropped 3 bases and J dropped 9 bases, with 18 bases sitting between them. Germline-derived CDR1 and CDR2 are MDHEN and SYDVKM. CDR3 region: CASSLGQTLIGEQFF. CDR3 in DNA: TGTGCCAGCAGTTTGGGGCAGACCCTTATCGGTGAGCAGTTCTTC. The full variable domain, its missing parts supplied by reference TRBV28 and TRBJ2-1, is DVKVTQSSRYLVKRTGEKVFLECVQDMDHENMFWYRQDPGLGLRLIYFSYDVKMKEKGDIPEGYSVSREKKERFSLILESASTNQTSMYLCASSLGQTLIGEQFFGPGTRLTVL.

CDR3 in amino acids: CASSQTLDPEKLFF. CDR3 coding DNA: TGTGCCAGCAGTCAAACCCTAGATCCCGAAAAACTGTTTTTT. The rearrangement links TRBV2 to TRBJ1-4; D gene ambiguous. The V end lost 5 bases, the J end lost 8 bases, and 15 bases lay between the germline ends. The CDR3 totals 14 residues. Germline V gives CDR1 SNHLY, CDR2 FYNNEI.

This clonotype occurred a few times. V and J are TRBV12-3 or TRBV12-4 and TRBJ2-5, with a tentative D call TRBD1 (6 bases). The ends were cut back, 4 bases at V and 5 bases at J, with 11 bases in the middle. The CDR3 runs to 13 residues. CDR3 DNA sequence: TGTGCCAGCAGTTCGAGACAGGAGGAGACCCAGTACTTC. It yields the protein CASSSRQEETQYF.

The chain carries TRBV10-3 and TRBJ2-7; 7 bases are a match to TRBD1. The junction had 4 bases not matched to a gene; V was cut back by 6 bases and J by 2 bases. Germline lookup yields CDR1 ENHRY and CDR2 SYGVKD. This CDR3 contains 13 residues. CDR3 protein: CAIRRDSTYEQYF. The CDR3 region has the DNA TGTGCCATCAGGAGGGACAGTACCTACGAGCAGTACTTC.

The gene calls are TRBV4-1 and TRBJ2-1, with D perhaps being TRBD1 or TRBD2 (5 bases each). V was clipped by 2 bases and J by 12 bases, with 17 bases between them. The CDR3 spans 14 residues. Germline values: CDR1 MGHRA, CDR2 YSYEKL. The CDR3 region is CASSQYGTQVGQFF. The CDR3 nucleotides read TGCGCCAGCAGCCAATATGGGACCCAGGTTGGGCAGTTCTTC.

The chain joins TRBV11-2 to TRBJ2-5; TRBD2 matches 8 bases. The CDR3 consists of 17 residues. J gave up 0 bases and V 2 bases, and 8 bases lay outside the gene matches. The germline CDR1 and CDR2 sequences are SGHAT and FQNNGV. This CDR3 reads CASSLQGPSGYQETQYF. The CDR3 DNA is TGTGCCAGCAGCTTACAAGGGCCTAGCGGGTACCAAGAGACCCAGTACTTC.

This clonotype was counted only a few times. This rearrangement joins TRBV20-1 to TRBJ2-1, with D unclear. The CDR3 is 14 residues long. The V end was cut by 4 bases, the J end by 8 bases, with 18 bases between. Germline V gives CDR1 DFQATT, CDR2 SNEGSKA (reference sequence). The DNA of the CDR3 is TGCAGTGCTATCCCTAGGGTATCAGTTTATGAGCAGTTCTTC. It yields the protein CSAIPRVSVYEQFF.

This clonotype occurred a few times. The chain links TRBV12-3 or TRBV12-4 to TRBJ1-1; TRBD1 is a possible D gene (5 bases). CDR3 length: 17 amino acids. Trimming removed 4 bases at V and 1 base at J, with 19 bases between. CDR3 loop: CASSSTAVGGGNTEAFF. CDR3 nucleotide sequence: TGTGCCAGCAGTTCAACCGCCGTCGGGGGAGGGAACACTGAAGCTTTCTTT.

This clonotype was found a few times. J is TRBJ2-3 and V is TRBV5-1, with D perhaps given as TRBD1 or TRBD2 (6 bases each). The V gene's germline CDR1 is SGHRS and CDR2 YFSETQ. This CDR3 region has 16 residues. Trimming stripped 4 bases from V and 1 base from J, with 16 bases between. CDR3 amino acids: CASSLRGGGGTDTQYF. In nucleotides, the CDR3 is TGCGCCAGCAGCCTTCGAGGGGGAGGTGGCACAGATACGCAGTATTTT.

This clonotype was found many times. This chain uses TRBV29-1 with TRBJ2-1, with 7 bases lining up with TRBD1. The V gene's germline CDR1 is SQVTM and CDR2 ANQGSEA. V trimming: 4 bases; J trimming: 6 bases; junction bases outside the gene matches: 6. The CDR3 has 13 residues. Here the CDR3 DNA reads TGCAGCGTTGCAAAACCAGGGGGCAATGAGCAGTTCTTC. Translation gives CSVAKPGGNEQFF.